This T cell receptor beta chain is drawn from a study of shared clonotypes between healthy human individuals (dated by TCRdb to the early 2020s). Background for the entire study: The cohort included a few men and a couple of women between 18 and 49 years of age. To estimate repertoire size and how much clonotypes are shared between individuals, the study performed deep sequencing of blood TCR repertoires from a few healthy adults. Libraries were prepared and TCR repertoires were sequenced by different laboratories using diverse techniques, in order to increase sequencing depth and limit assay-specific biases. Per donor, three plates each were used for CD4 naive and CD4 memory, two for CD8 naive, and one for CD8 memory. Between about 0.9 and 10 billion PBMCs per donor were obtained by leukapheresis.

As for this clone: Its specific antigen is unknown. The sample holds no much larger clone one base away, and base qualities are not on file.

Using the deep immunoSEQ assay, TCR CDR3 regions were amplified from genomic DNA by multiplex PCR. Genomic DNA extracted from each cell subset was distributed evenly over all wells of several immunoSEQ 96-well plates, and each plate served as one replicate. For sorted subsets, around 200 ng genomic DNA, equal to 25,000 to 35,000 T cell genomes, was loaded into each replicate PCR. Purified libraries were quantified with a Qubit 3.0 fluorometer, sized on a Bioanalyzer 2100, and re-quantified with the KAPA Library Quantification kit. Every immunoSEQ 96-well plate was sequenced on a separate single-read 150-cycle Illumina NextSeq 550 flow cell. As for how the authors treated the data: Because only junctional sequences without quality scores were contained in the immunoSEQ output, filtering matching that applied to full-length reads could not be performed. To assign V/J genes and CDR3, sequences were annotated using PyIR, a Python wrapper for IgBLAST v1.9, with IMGT germline references. Any read was removed if the V/J assignment was weak (E-value above 1e-6), the CDR3 was missing, or the read contained stop codons, out-of-frame junctions, or ambiguous translated residues. V3J clonotypes were defined as sequences sharing the same inferred V gene, J gene, and CDR3 amino acid sequence. Percentage overlap between repertoires was calculated by dividing the number of shared unique clonotypes by the size of the smaller repertoire. Repertoire richness was assessed with RTK rarefaction, the Chao1 estimator, and Recon v2.1 estimates of unobserved clonotypes. For all TCRbeta clonotypes obtained by the gDNA method from a handful of donors, generation probabilities were computed with OLGA. The immuneACCESS repertoire file appears here via TCRdb, limited to in-frame rearrangements. These files lack a portion of the clones; in checked studies, under half of the deficit traces to unresolved V genes, and the cause of the others is not known. The DNA gave D and trimming, while V, J and clone size come from that table. This sample holds about 990,000 clones; around three quarters were observed only once. The top ten clones comprise roughly 0.65% of the sample.

The donors were healthy, HIV-negative adults who had no recently reported acute infections or vaccinations. Only Caucasian adults living in Nashville, Tennessee, USA were represented among the donors. CD4+ T cells were enriched by magnetic negative selection, after which naive cells were positively selected on CD45RA and the negative fraction was taken as the memory subset. Blood was obtained by leukapheresis, after which PBMCs were separated by Ficoll-Histopaque density gradient centrifugation and cryopreserved in liquid nitrogen vapor phase. Purity and quantity of every magnetically sorted T cell population were checked by analytical flow cytometry. From each sorted fraction, genomic DNA was isolated and quantified by UV absorbance on a Nanodrop 2000c. The germline V gene sets CDR1 to SGHRS and CDR2 to YFSETQ. V lost 0 bases and J lost 7 bases; the stretch between them is 10 bases long. From its cysteine to its phenylalanine, the CDR3 spans 14 amino acids. Only the CDR3 region is kept as DNA, spanning 42 bases read in frame from base 1.

The paper as a whole reports these results and caveats: Incomplete sequencing was indicated by rarefaction of sorted-subset datasets, despite the large sequencing depth. Because the study included a small number of donors, the genetic and exposure-history diversity represented was limited. Pairwise subsampling indicated that sequencing depth was expected to affect the degree of clonotype sharing among donors. Naive subsets generally had larger estimated clonotype richness than memory subsets. Only blood was sampled, and tissue TCR repertoires likely differ from those in blood. When a handful of donors were compared, the shared fraction of clonotypes was about 5.4% for naive CD4, about 4% for naive CD8, more than 2% for memory CD4, and 0.4% for memory CD8. Compared with non-shared clonotypes, the clonotypes found in all four sorted-subset donors had higher generation probabilities.

Sequencing was done on a sample of memory CD4+ T cells from PBMCs. Explained via the paper, the cell subset or site label denotes: CD45RA-negative fraction. The rearrangement combines TRBV5-1 with TRBJ2-2; TRBD2 is a weak D gene call, 5 bases matching. The receptor was isolated from a man aged 18 to 30 in good health. Some clones in this sample may be carry-over from other donors' samples. CDR3 protein: CASSLELGHGELFF. The DNA sequence is as follows: TGCGCCAGCAGCTTGGAACTAGGCCACGGGGAGCTGTTTTTT. Outside the CDR3, residues come from the reference TRBV5-1 and TRBJ2-2 proteins, so the full variable domain is: KAGVTQTPRYLIKTRGQQVTLSCSPISGHRSVSWYQQTPGQGLQFLFEYFSETQRNKGNFPGRFSGRQFSNSRSEMNVSTLELGDSALYLCASSLELGHGELFFGEGSRLTVL.